A single sample gave rise to the 13 T cell receptor beta chains below, sequenced in a study of CD8+CD57+ T cells in acquired aplastic anemia. For CDR3 and TCR beta VDJ profiling, genomic DNA was the template used. One entry per CDR3 protein, called by TCRdb with MiXCR from the reads. The profile shows approximately 470,000 distinct CDR3 sequences, under 40% of them singletons. An expansion of CD8+CD57+ cells by flow cytometry had been shown in patients chosen for sequencing. Specimen: sorted CD4+, CD8+, or CD8+CD57+ T cells (not recorded which) from PBMCs. The receptors come from a human donor with aplastic anemia.

The table lists this clonotype with a few counts. The J gene is TRBJ2-1, the V gene TRBV5-1; possible D gene TRBD2, 6 bases. Germline lookup yields CDR1 SGHRS and CDR2 YFSETQ. This CDR3 contains 14 residues. V lost 0 bases to trimming and J lost 4 bases, with 8 bases between them. CDR3 DNA sequence: TGCGCCAGCAGCTTGGTGGCGGGGTACAATGAGCAGTTCTTC. Protein: CASSLVAGYNEQFF.

This clonotype was picked up a small number of times. In nucleotides, the CDR3 is TGTGCCAGCAGCTCTCCGACTAGCGGGAAAAACATTCAGTACTTC. This gives the protein CASSSPTSGKNIQYF. The chain combines TRBV11-2 with TRBJ2-4; TRBD2 matches at 10 bases. This CDR3 spans 15 amino acids. V lost 4 bases to trimming and J lost 4 bases; unmatched junction nucleotides: 4. The germline V gene encodes CDR1 SGHAT and CDR2 FQNNGV.

This clonotype has a count of ten or more. J is TRBJ1-6 and V is TRBV9; the D is unclear. Germline loops: CDR1 SGDLS, CDR2 YYNGEE. Trimming removed 3 bases at V and 1 base at J, with 8 bases between. The CDR3 contains 15 residues. The CDR3 DNA reads as TGTGCCAGCAGCGGAAAGGGTTCCTATAATTCACCCCTCCACTTT. Its translation: CASSGKGSYNSPLHF.

Remarks on this clonotype: Lacking the conserved final phenylalanine or tryptophan, this CDR3 likely reflects a read error. The rearrangement uses TRBV7-2 and TRBJ1-1; 7 nucleotides agree with TRBD1. Trimming at V came to 0 bases and at J to 1 base, leaving 2 bases not matched to a gene. The germline gives CDR1 SGHTA, CDR2 FQGNSA. The CDR3 contains 15 residues. DNA of the CDR3: TGTGCCAGCAGCTTAGCCAGGGGGAGGAACACTGAAGCTTTCCTT. It codes for CASSLARGRNTEAFL.

The genes are TRBV29-1 and TRBJ2-6, with TRBD2 identical over 11 bases. Germline loops: CDR1 SQVTM, CDR2 ANQGSEA. V gave up 6 bases and J gave up 0 bases; unmatched junction bases: 7. This CDR3 is 17 amino acids long. This CDR3 is CSVRTSGLCSGANVLTF. The CDR3 region has the DNA TGCAGCGTCCGGACTAGCGGGCTGTGCTCTGGGGCCAACGTCCTGACTTTC.

This clonotype was seen more than once but under ten times. V and J are TRBV2 and TRBJ1-2, with D possibly TRBD1 on 5 matching bases. CDR3 length: 13 amino acids. CDR1 SNHLY and CDR2 FYNNEI come from the germline V gene. Trimming cost V 6 bases and J 1 base, with 9 bases left between them. CDR3: CASRGLVNYGYTF. CDR3 sequence (DNA): TGTGCCAGCAGGGGACTGGTTAACTATGGCTACACCTTC.

Written as DNA, the CDR3 is TGCAGTGCTAGAGTGGGGAGGGGACAAGAGACCCAGTACTTC. Translated: CSARVGRGQETQYF. The chain joins TRBV20-1 to TRBJ2-5; 7 nucleotides match TRBD2. The CDR3 is 14 residues long. J lost 2 bases, V lost 1 base, and 4 bases had no gene match. Germline V CDR1 and CDR2: DFQATT, SNEGSKA (reference sequence).

This clonotype was picked up many times. The rearrangement uses TRBV12-3 or TRBV12-4 and TRBJ1-2; D not resolved. Trimming removed 6 bases from V and 2 bases from J, with 4 bases in between. The CDR3 sequence is 11 residues long. CDR3 protein: CASRENYGYTF. Written as DNA, the CDR3 is TGTGCCAGCAGAGAGAACTATGGCTACACCTTC.

This clonotype was counted ten times or more. The chain has TRBV29-1 and TRBJ2-5; D may be TRBD2 (6 bases). The ends were cut back, 8 bases at V and 8 bases at J, with 18 bases in the middle. Germline CDR1 reads SQVTM; CDR2 reads ANQGSEA. This CDR3 has 12 amino acids. CDR3 sequence: CSFARDGGTQYF. CDR3 sequence (DNA): TGCAGCTTTGCAAGGGACGGGGGAACCCAGTACTTC. The variable domain in full, with the rest retrieved from reference TRBV29-1 and TRBJ2-5, is SAVISQKPSRDICQRGTSLTIQCQVDSQVTMMFWYRQQPGQSLTLIATANQGSEATYESGFVIDKFPISRPNLTFSTLTVSNMSPEDSSIYLCSFARDGGTQYFGPGTRLLVL.

This clonotype appeared many times. The gene calls are TRBV7-6 and TRBJ2-7; 10 nucleotides agree with TRBD1. The germline V gene encodes CDR1 SGHVS and CDR2 FNYEAQ. This CDR3 comprises 14 residues. With V trimmed by 7 bases and J by 2 bases, 5 bases remained unmatched. CDR3 DNA sequence: TGTGCCAGCACCCAAGGACAGGGGGCCTACGAGCAGTACTTC. Amino acids: CASTQGQGAYEQYF. Full variable domain (outside the CDR3, taken from reference TRBV7-6 and TRBJ2-7): GAGVSQSPRYKVTKRGQDVALRCDPISGHVSLYWYRQALGQGPEFLTYFNYEAQQDKSGLPNDRFSAERPEGSISTLTIQRTEQRDSAMYRCASTQGQGAYEQYFGPGTRLTVT.

A word on this clonotype: A junction boundary mismatches the germline segment, possibly from a read error. The CDR3 loop is CANSLYASGSEQFF. The CDR3 DNA reads as TGTGCCAACAGCTTATATGCTAGCGGGAGTGAGCAGTTCTTC. This chain links TRBV7-3 with TRBJ2-1, with 10 bases identical to TRBD2. CDR1 is SGHTA and CDR2 is FQGTGA in the germline V gene. The CDR3 spans 14 residues.

J is TRBJ2-7 and V is TRBV20-1, with 7 bases fitting TRBD1. This CDR3 comprises 15 residues. Germline V gives CDR1 DFQATT, CDR2 SNEGSKA (reference sequence). J gave up 6 bases and V 1 base, and 12 bases lay outside the gene matches. The CDR3 protein is CSARGRGQGVPEQYF. The CDR3 region has the DNA TGCAGTGCTAGAGGAAGGGGGCAGGGTGTCCCCGAGCAGTACTTC.

The table lists this clonotype with a few counts. The V call is TRBV6-2 or TRBV6-3, the J call TRBJ2-2; 16 bases fit TRBD2. The V and J ends lost 5 bases and 6 bases, in that order; junction bases with no gene match: 6. CDR1 MNHEY and CDR2 SVGEGT come from the germline V gene. The CDR3 runs 17 residues. The CDR3 nucleotides are TGTGCCAGCAGTCACAGGGGACTAGCGGGAGGGTCCGGGGAGCTGTTTTTT. It codes for CASSHRGLAGGSGELFF.